This T cell receptor beta chain stems from a study of T-cell reconstitution after alpha-beta-depleted transplantation in children. This clonotype was counted ten times or more. As yet, its antigen is unknown. Findings and limits, study-wide: T-cell numbers and diversity, one year after transplant, stemmed largely from T cells that were newly produced.

Preparation of the TCRbeta library involved a method that used unique molecular identifiers. TCRdb processed the PCR reads anew with MiXCR; each CDR3 protein has one entry. The sample yields hundreds of thousands of distinct CDR3 sequences, 10% to 15% seen once. Germline values: CDR1 ENHRY, CDR2 SYGVKD. V lost 0 bases, J lost 0 bases, and 9 bases lay in between. The CDR3 is made up of 16 amino acids. This chain connects TRBV10-3 to TRBJ1-3; D ambiguous. This sequence was found in a male patient aged 10 to 17 who had a stem cell transplant for acute myeloid leukemia, so the T cells may come from the graft donor. Material: PBMCs, mostly from graft donor cells, obtained 360 days after TCRalphabeta/CD19-depleted stem cell transplant. CDR3 DNA sequence: TGTGCCATCAGTGAGTCGATCCTCATCTCTGGAAACACCATATATTTT. Protein sequence: CAISESILISGNTIYF.